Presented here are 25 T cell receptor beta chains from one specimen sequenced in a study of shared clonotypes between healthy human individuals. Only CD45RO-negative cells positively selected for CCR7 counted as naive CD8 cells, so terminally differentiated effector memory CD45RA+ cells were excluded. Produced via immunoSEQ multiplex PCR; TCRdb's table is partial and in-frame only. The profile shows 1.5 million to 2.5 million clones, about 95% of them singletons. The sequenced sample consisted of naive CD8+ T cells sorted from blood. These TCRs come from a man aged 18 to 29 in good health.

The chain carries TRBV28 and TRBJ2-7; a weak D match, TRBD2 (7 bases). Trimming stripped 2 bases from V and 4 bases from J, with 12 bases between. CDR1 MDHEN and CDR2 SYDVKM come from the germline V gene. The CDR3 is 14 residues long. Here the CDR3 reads CASSLPAGAYEQYF. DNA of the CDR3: TGTGCCAGCAGTTTACCTGCGGGGGCTTACGAGCAGTACTTC.

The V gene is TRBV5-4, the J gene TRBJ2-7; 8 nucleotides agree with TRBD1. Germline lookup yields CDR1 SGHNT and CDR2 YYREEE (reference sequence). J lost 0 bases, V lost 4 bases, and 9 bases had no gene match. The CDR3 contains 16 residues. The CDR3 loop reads CASSLRQGTLSYEQYF. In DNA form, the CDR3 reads TGTGCCAGCAGCCTTCGACAGGGGACCCTCTCCTACGAGCAGTACTTC.

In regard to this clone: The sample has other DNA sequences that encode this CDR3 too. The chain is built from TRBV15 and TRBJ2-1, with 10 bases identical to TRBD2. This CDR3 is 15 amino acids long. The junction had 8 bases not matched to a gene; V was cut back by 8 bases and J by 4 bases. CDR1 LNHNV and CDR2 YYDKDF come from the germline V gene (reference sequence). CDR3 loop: CATGGPSGGYNEQFF. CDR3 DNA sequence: TGTGCCACCGGCGGTCCTAGCGGGGGTTACAATGAGCAGTTCTTC.

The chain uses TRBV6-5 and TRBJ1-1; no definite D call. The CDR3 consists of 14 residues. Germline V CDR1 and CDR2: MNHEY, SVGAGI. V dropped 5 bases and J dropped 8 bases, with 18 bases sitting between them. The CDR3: CASSMAGDAGEAFF. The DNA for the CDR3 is TGTGCCAGCAGTATGGCAGGCGACGCAGGAGAAGCTTTCTTT.

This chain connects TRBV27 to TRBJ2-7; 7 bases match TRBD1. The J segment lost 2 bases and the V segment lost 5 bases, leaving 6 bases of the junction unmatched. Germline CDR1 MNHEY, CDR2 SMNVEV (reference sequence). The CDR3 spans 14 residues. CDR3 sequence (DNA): TGTGCCAGCAGTCCCCGGGACAGTGCCTACGAGCAGTACTTC. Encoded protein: CASSPRDSAYEQYF.

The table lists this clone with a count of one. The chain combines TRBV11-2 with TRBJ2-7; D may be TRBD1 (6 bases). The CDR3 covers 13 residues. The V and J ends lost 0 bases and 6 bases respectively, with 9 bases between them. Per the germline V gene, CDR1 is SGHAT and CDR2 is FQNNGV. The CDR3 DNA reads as TGTGCCAGCAGCTTAGATCAGGGGTTCGAGCAGTACTTC. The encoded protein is CASSLDQGFEQYF.

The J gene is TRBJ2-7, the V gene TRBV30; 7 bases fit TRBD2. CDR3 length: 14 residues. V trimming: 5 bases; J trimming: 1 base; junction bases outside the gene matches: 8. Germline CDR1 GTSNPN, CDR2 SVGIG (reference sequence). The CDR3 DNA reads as TGTGCCTGGCAATTCGGGACTAAATCCTACGAGCAGTACTTC. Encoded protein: CAWQFGTKSYEQYF.

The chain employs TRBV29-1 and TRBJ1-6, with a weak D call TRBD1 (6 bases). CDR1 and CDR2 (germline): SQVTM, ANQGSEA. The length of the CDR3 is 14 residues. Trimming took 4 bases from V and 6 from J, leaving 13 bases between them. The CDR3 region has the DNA TGCAGCGTTGGCCAGGGGCGTCTTAATTCACCCCTCCACTTT. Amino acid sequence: CSVGQGRLNSPLHF.

The chain's CDR3 is CATSRASGAYEQYF. The CDR3 DNA reads as TGTGCCACCAGCAGAGCCAGTGGGGCCTACGAGCAGTACTTC. The chain recombines TRBV15 with TRBJ2-7, with no clear D. CDR3 size: 14 residues. V shed 1 base and J shed 2 bases, with 9 bases lying between them. CDR1 and CDR2 from the germline V gene are LNHNV and YYDKDF (reference sequence).

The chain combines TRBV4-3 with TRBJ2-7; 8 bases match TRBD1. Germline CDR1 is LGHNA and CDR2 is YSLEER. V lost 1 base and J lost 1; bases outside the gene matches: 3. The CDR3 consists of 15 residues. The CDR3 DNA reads TGCGCCAGCAGCCAAGTGTGGACAGGGTCCTACGAGCAGTACTTC. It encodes CASSQVWTGSYEQYF.

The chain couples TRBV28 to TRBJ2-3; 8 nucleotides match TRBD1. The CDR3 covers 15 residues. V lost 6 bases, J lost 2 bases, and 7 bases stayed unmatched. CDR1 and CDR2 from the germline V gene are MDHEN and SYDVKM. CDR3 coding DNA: TGTGCCAGCAGCCCTGGACAGGGCCACACAGATACGCAGTATTTT. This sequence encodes CASSPGQGHTDTQYF.

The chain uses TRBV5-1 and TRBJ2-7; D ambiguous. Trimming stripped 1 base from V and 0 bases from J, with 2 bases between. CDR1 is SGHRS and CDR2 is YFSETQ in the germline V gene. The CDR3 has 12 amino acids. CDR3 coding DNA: TGCGCCAGCAGCTTGACCTCCTACGAGCAGTACTTC. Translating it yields CASSLTSYEQYF.

CDR3 in DNA: TGTGCCAGCACCCCGATGCCGGGGGAGAGCAATCAGCCCCAGCATTTT. Residues: CASTPMPGESNQPQHF. The J gene is TRBJ1-5, the V gene TRBV5-8; tentative D call: TRBD1 (5 bases). Germline V gene lookup returns CDR1 SGHTS and CDR2 YDEGEE. This CDR3 has 16 amino acids. V gave up 6 bases and J gave up 1 base, with 17 bases separating them. The complete variable domain, with remaining parts taken from reference TRBV5-8 and TRBJ1-5, reads EAGVTQSPTHLIKTRGQQATLRCSPISGHTSVYWYQQALGLGLQFLLWYDEGEERNRGNFPPRFSGRQFPNYSSELNVNALELEDSALYLCASTPMPGESNQPQHFGDGTRLSIL.

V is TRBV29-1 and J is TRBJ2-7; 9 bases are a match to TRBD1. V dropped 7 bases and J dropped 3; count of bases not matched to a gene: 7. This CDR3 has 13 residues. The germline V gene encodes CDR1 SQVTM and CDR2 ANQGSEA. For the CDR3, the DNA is TGCAGCGCCGCGACAGGGGGGGGCTACGAGCAGTACTTC. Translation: CSAATGGGYEQYF.

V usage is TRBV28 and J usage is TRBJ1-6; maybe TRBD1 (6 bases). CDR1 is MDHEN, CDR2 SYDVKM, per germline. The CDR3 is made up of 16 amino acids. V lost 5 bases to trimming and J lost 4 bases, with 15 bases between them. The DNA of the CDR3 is TGTGCCAGCAGTCCCCGGGACACTGGATATAATTCACCCCTCCACTTT. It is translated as CASSPRDTGYNSPLHF.

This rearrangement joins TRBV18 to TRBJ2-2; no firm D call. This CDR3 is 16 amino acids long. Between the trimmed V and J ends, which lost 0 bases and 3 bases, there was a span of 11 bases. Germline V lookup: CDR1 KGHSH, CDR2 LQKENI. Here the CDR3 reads CASSPPQSEYTGELFF. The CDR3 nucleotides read TGTGCCAGCTCACCACCGCAAAGCGAGTACACCGGGGAGCTGTTTTTT.

The CDR3 is CASSVEPSASTDTQYF. The CDR3 nucleotides read TGTGCCAGCAGCGTAGAGCCTAGCGCCAGCACAGATACGCAGTATTTT. The chain links TRBV9 to TRBJ2-3, with a tentative D call TRBD2 (6 bases). Germline V gene sequence: CDR1 SGDLS, CDR2 YYNGEE. The CDR3 is 16 residues long. Trimming cost V 0 bases and J 0 bases, with 11 bases left between them.

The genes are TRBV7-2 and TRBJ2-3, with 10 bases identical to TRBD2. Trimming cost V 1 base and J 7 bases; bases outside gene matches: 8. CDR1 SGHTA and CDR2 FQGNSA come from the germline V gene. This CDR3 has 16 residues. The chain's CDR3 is CASSLVPAGGWYTQYF. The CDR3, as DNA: TGTGCCAGCAGCTTAGTCCCAGCGGGGGGGTGGTATACGCAGTATTTT.

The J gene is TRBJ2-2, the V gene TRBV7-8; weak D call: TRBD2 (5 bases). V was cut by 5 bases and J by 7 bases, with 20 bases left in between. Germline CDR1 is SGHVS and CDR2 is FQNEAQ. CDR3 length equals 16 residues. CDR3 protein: CASSTSSGEISGELFF. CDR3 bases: TGTGCCAGCAGCACGTCTTCCGGGGAGATCAGCGGGGAGCTGTTTTTT.

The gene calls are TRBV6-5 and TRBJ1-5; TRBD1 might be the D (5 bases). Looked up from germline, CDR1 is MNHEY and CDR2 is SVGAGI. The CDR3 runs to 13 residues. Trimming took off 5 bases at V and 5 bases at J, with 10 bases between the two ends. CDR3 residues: CASSRTSDQPQHF. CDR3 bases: TGTGCCAGCAGTCGGACATCCGATCAGCCCCAGCATTTT.

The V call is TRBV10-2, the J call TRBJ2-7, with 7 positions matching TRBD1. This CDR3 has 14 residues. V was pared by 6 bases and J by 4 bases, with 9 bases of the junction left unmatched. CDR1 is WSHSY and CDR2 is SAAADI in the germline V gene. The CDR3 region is CASRDPGQTYEQYF. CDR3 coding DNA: TGCGCCAGCAGGGATCCGGGACAGACATACGAGCAGTACTTC.

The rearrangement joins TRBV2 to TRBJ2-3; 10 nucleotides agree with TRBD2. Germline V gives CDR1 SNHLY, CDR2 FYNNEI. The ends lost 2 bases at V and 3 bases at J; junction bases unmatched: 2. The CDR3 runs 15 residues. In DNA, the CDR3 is TGTGCCAGCAGTGAAATGACTAGCGGGACAGATACGCAGTATTTT. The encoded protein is CASSEMTSGTDTQYF.

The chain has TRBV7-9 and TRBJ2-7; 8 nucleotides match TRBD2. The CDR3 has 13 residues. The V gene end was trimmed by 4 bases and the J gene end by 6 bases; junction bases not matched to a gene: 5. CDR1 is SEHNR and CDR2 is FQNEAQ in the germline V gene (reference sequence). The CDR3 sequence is CASSSRTSREQYF. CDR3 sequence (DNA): TGTGCCAGCAGCTCGCGGACTAGCCGCGAGCAGTACTTC. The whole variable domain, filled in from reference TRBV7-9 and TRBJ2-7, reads DTGVSQNPRHKITKRGQNVTFRCDPISEHNRLYWYRQTLGQGPEFLTYFQNEAQLEKSRLLSDRFSAERPKGSFSTLEIQRTEQGDSAMYLCASSSRTSREQYFGPGTRLTVT.

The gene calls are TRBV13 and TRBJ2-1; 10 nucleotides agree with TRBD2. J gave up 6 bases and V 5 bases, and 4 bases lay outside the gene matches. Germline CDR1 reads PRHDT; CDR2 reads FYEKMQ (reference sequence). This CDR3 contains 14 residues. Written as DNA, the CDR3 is TGTGCCAGCAGCCTCGGACTAGCGGCCAATGAGCAGTTCTTC. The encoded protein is CASSLGLAANEQFF.

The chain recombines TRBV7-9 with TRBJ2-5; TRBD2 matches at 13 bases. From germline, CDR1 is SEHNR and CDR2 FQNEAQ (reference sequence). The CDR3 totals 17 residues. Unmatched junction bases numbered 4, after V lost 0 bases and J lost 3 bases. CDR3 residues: CASSLAGLAGLKETQYF. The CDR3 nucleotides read TGTGCCAGCAGCTTAGCGGGACTAGCGGGACTTAAAGAGACCCAGTACTTC.